These 3 T cell receptor beta chains came from one sample sequenced in a study of blood T cell repertoires in COVID-19. TCRdb keeps only in-frame clones here, not all; method: immunoSEQ multiplex PCR. The sample carries about 64,000 clones, about 88% recorded once. Input material: peripheral blood. The receptors come from an older man with acute or convalescent COVID-19.

CDR3 sequence reads: CARQGGYTF. CDR3 sequence (DNA): TGTGCCAGACAGGGGGGCTACACCTTC. The chain joins TRBV11-3 to TRBJ1-2; 7 bases are shared with TRBD1. CDR1 and CDR2 from the germline V gene are SGHNT and YENEEA. V lost 9 bases, J lost 8 bases, and 0 bases stayed unmatched. The CDR3 covers 9 residues.

V is TRBV5-1 and J is TRBJ2-5, with D unresolved. CDR3 size: 14 residues. Deletions cut 4 bases from V and 4 bases from J, with 14 bases between. CDR1 is SGHRS, CDR2 YFSETQ, per germline. CDR3 protein: CASSPTWLGETQYF. The CDR3 nucleotides read TGCGCCAGCAGCCCCACTTGGCTAGGAGAGACCCAGTACTTC.

This clone was recorded a few times. CDR3 in DNA: TGCGCCAGCAGCCCGGACAGGGGATTTGCTGAAGCTTTCTTT. Protein sequence: CASSPDRGFAEAFF. The J gene is TRBJ1-1, the V gene TRBV4-1; the match to TRBD1 covers 9 bases. The CDR3 has 14 amino acids. Germline CDR1 is MGHRA and CDR2 is YSYEKL. Trimming at V came to 4 bases and at J to 6 bases, leaving 6 bases not matched to a gene.